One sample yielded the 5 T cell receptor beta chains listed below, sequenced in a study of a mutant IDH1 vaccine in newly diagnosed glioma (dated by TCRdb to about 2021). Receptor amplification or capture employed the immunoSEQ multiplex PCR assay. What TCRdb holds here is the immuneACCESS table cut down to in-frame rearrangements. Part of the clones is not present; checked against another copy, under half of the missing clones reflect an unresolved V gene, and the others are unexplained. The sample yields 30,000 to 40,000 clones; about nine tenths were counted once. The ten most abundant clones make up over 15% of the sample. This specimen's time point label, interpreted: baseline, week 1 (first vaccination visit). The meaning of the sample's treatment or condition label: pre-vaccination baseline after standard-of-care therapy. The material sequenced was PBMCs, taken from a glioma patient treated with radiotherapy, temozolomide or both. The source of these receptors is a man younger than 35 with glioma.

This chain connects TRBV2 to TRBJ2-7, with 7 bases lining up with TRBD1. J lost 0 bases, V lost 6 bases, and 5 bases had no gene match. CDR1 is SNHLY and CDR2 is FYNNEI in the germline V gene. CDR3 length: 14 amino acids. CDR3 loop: CASSPTGTSYEQYF. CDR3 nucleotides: TGTGCCAGCAGCCCGACAGGGACCTCCTACGAGCAGTACTTC.

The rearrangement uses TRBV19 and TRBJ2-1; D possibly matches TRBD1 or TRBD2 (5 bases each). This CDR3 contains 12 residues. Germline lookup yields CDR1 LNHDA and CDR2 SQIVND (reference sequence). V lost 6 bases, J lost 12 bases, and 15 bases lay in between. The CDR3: CASSLGVLGQFF. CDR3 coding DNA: TGTGCCAGTAGCTTGGGGGTCCTGGGGCAGTTCTTC.

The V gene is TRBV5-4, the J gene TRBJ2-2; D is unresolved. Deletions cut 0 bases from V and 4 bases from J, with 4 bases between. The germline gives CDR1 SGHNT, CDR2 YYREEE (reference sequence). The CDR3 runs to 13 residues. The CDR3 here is CASSLGVTGELFF. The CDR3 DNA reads TGTGCCAGCAGCTTGGGAGTCACCGGGGAGCTGTTTTTT. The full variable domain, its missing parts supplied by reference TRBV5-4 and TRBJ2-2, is ETGVTQSPTHLIKTRGQQVTLRCSSQSGHNTVSWYQQALGQGPQFIFQYYREEENGRGNFPPRFSGLQFPNYSSELNVNALELDDSALYLCASSLGVTGELFFGEGSRLTVL.

The CDR3 here is CASSEPGDVKETQYF. CDR3 sequence (DNA): TGTGCCAGCAGTGAACCCGGGGATGTCAAAGAGACCCAGTACTTC. V usage is TRBV2 and J usage is TRBJ2-5; TRBD2 might be the D (5 bases). The V end was cut by 2 bases, the J end by 3 bases, with 13 bases between. There are 15 residues in the CDR3. Germline CDR1 reads SNHLY; CDR2 reads FYNNEI. The whole variable domain, remainder taken from reference TRBV2 and TRBJ2-5, is EPEVTQTPSHQVTQMGQEVILRCVPISNHLYFYWYRQILGQKVEFLVSFYNNEISEKSEIFDDQFSVERPDGSNFTLKIRSTKLEDSAMYFCASSEPGDVKETQYFGPGTRLLVL.

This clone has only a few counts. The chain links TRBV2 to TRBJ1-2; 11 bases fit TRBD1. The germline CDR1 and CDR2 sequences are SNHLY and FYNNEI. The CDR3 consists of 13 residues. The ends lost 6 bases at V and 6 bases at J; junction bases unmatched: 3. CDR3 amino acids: CASSMGQGDGYTF. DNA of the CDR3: TGTGCCAGCAGCATGGGACAGGGGGATGGCTACACCTTC.